This T cell receptor beta chain was profiled in a study of regulatory T cells in long-lasting Graves disease. Assembly of TCR beta libraries relied on iRepertoire HTBI primers together with Arm-PCR of CDR3 regions. TCRdb used MiXCR to reprocess the multiplex PCR reads, holding one entry per CDR3 protein. Here the sample spans around 240,000 distinct CDR3 sequences, around 19% being singletons. Study observations and caveats: Persistent disease showed a preference for TRBV28, TRBJ1-2 and TRBJ2-5. The study found lower TCR diversity in persistent Graves' patients than in newly diagnosed ones.

A note on this clonotype: The antigen is undetermined.

V lost 8 bases to trimming and J lost 7 bases, with 17 bases between them. Germline CDR1 LNHNV, CDR2 YYDKDF (reference sequence). The CDR3 is made up of 13 amino acids. Regarding time point: newly diagnosed GD, antithyroid drugs for less than 3 months. PBMCs provided the RNA from which the TCR library was made. These same records also appear under a second study, on T cells in Graves' hyperthyroidism and ophthalmopathy.

This chain joins TRBV15 and TRBJ1-1, with D unclear. This clonotype was obtained from a woman in her 30s with Graves disease. The input for sequencing was peripheral blood mononuclear cells (PBMCs), taken at new diagnosis, from a patient treated with antithyroid drugs. As DNA, the CDR3 is TGTGCCACCTCACAGACAAGCGTAAATGAAGCTTTCTTT. Amino acid sequence: CATSQTSVNEAFF.